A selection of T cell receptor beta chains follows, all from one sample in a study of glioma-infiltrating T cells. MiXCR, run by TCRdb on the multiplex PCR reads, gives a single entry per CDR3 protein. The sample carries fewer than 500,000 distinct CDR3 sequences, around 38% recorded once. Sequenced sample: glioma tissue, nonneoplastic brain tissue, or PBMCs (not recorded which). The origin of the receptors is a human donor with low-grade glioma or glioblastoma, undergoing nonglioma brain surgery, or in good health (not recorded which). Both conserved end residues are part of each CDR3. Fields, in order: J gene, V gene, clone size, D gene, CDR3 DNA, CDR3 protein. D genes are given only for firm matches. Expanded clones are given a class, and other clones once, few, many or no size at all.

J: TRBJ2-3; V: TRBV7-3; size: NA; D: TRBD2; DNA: TGTGCCAGCAGCCCAACGGGACTAGCGGGGCGCACAGATACGCAGTATTTT; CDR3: CASSPTGLAGRTDTQYF
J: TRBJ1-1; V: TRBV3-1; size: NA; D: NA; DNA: TGTGCCAGCAGCCAAGATATAGGGGGGGCGAACACTGAAGCTTTCTTT; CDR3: CASSQDIGGANTEAFF
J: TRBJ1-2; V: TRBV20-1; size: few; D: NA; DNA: TGCAGTGAGCCGTCCAGAGGGCATGGCTACACCTTC; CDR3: CSEPSRGHGYTF
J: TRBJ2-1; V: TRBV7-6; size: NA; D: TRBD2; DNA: TGTGCCAGCAGATCCGCCGGGACTAGCGGGAGGGGTGACAATGAGCAGTTCTTC; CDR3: CASRSAGTSGRGDNEQFF
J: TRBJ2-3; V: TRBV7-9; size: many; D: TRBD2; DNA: TGTGCCAGCAGCCTTACTAGCGGGAGAAGAGATACGCAGTATTTT; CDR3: CASSLTSGRRDTQYF
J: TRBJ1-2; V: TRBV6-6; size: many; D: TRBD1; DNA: TGTGCCAGCAGTTACGATGCAGGGGGATATGGCTACACCTTC; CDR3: CASSYDAGGYGYTF
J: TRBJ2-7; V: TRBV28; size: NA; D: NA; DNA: TGTGCCAGCAACGTGCCGGAGACGGCCTTCGGGCAGTACTTC; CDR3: CASNVPETAFGQYF
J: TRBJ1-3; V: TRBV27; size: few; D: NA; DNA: TGTGCCACCGCAGACGGAAACACCATATATTTT; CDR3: CATADGNTIYF
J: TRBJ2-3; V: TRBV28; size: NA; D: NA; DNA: TGTGCCAGCAGTACCCAGGACGGGGAGTGTGAAGATACGCAGTATTTT; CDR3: CASSTQDGECEDTQYF
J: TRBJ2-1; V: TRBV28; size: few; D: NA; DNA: TGTGCCAGCAGTCGCGCGGGGCAGAATGAGCAGTTCTTC; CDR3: CASSRAGQNEQFF
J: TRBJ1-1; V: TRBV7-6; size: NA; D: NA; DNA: TGTGCCAGCAGCTTAGAGACTGACAGGCTGAACACTGAAGCTTTCTTT; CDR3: CASSLETDRLNTEAFF
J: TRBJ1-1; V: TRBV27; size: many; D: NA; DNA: TGTGCCAGCAGTTCCCCCGGGGGCTTGGGGACTGAAGCTTTCTTT; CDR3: CASSSPGGLGTEAFF
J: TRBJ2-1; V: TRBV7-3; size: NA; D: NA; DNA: TGTGCCAGCAGCTTACGTCCGGCCGTGTCCTACAATGAGCAGTTCTTC; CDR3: CASSLRPAVSYNEQFF
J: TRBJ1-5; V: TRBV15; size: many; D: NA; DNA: TGTGCCACCAGCAGTAACGAGGAGAGTCAGCCCCAGCATTTT; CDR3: CATSSNEESQPQHF
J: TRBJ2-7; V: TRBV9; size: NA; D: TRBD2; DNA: TGTGCCAGCAGCGTAGGAAGGCTAGCGGGAGCATACGAGCAGTACTTC; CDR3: CASSVGRLAGAYEQYF
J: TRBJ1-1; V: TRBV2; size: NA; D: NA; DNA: TGTGCCAGCAGTATGGGCGATCGGGCTTTCTTT; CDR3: CASSMGDRAFF
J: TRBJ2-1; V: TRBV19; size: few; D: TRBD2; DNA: TGTGCCAGTAGTCCAACCAGCGGGAGGTCCTACAATGAGCAGTTCTTC; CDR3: CASSPTSGRSYNEQFF
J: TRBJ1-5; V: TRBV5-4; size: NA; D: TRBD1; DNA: TGTGCCAGCAGCACGGGACAGAATCAGCCCCAGCATTTT; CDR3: CASSTGQNQPQHF
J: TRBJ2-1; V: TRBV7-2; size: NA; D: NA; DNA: TGTGCCAGCAGCCCGTGGGGCCTCTCCGATGAGCAGTTCTTC; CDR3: CASSPWGLSDEQFF
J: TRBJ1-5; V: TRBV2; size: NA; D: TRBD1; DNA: TGTGCCAGCAAATTGGAACAGGGGGAACAGCCCCAGCATTTT; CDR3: CASKLEQGEQPQHF
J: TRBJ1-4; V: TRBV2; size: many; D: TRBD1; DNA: TGTGCCAGCATATACCGGACAGGGGGCCCGGATGAAAAACTGTTTTTT; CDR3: CASIYRTGGPDEKLFF
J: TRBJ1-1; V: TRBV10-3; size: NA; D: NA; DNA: TGTGCCATCTCTGCTGGTCCTGAGAACACTGAAGCTTTCTTT; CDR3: CAISAGPENTEAFF
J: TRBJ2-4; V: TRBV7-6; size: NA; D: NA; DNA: TGTGCCAGCAGCTTAGTGTTCGGTAGGGAGACCAAAAACATTCAGTACTTC; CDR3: CASSLVFGRETKNIQYF
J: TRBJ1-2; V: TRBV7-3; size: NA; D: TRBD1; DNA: TGTGCCGGCAGCCCCCGACAGGGATTCGGCTACACCTTC; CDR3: CAGSPRQGFGYTF
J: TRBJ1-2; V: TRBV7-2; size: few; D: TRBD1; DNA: TGTGCCAGCAGCCCCCAGCAGGGGGCGGATGGCTACACCTTC; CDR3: CASSPQQGADGYTF